This T cell receptor (beta chain) was recorded in a study of HIV-infected children after antiretroviral therapy interruption. Background on the study: Four children interrupted treatment; four stayed on continuous treatment. Most participating children were previously exposed to EBV and CMV.

The germline V gene has CDR1 LNHDA and CDR2 SQIVND (reference sequence). This CDR3 contains 14 residues. The V gene lost 7 bases and the J gene lost 1 base, with 13 bases spanning the gap. Treatment specified: PENTA 11 planned treatment interruption arm or continuous ART arm. RNA-based 3' RACE libraries used unique molecular identifiers. MiXCR, run by TCRdb on the 3' RACE reads, gives a single entry per CDR3 protein. This sample has some 90,000 distinct CDR3 sequences, with about 7% found just once. The material was CD45RA+ CD4+ T cells from PBMCs, pooled from several time points, obtained from a donor given antiretroviral therapy, either interrupted or continuous. The subset is: naive CD4+ CD45RA+ CD45RO- T cells. This sequence joins TRBV19 and TRBJ1-1; maybe TRBD1 (6 bases). The origin of this receptor is a pool of human donors with HIV. CDR3 in amino acids: CASKFRGKNTEAFF. The CDR3 DNA reads TGTGCCAGTAAGTTCAGGGGAAAGAACACTGAAGCTTTCTTT.